The 25 T cell receptor beta chains below all came from one sample that was sequenced in a study of identical twins (dated by TCRdb to 2016 to 2017). Library prep was done by 5' RACE. The sample was run on an Illumina HiSeq 2000. TCRdb reprocessing: public reads trimmed at Q25 with fastp, clones called with MiXCR, in-frame beta chains kept. Entries are consolidated by CDR3 protein sequence, retaining the most common genes and DNA. Here the sample has around 280,000 distinct CDR3 sequences; about 8.1% occur a single time. Over 2% of the sample lies in the top ten. In addition, the sample was reused for a study of yellow fever vaccine responses in identical twins.

Sequences were obtained from memory (CD45RO+) T cells sorted from blood. The cell subset or site label for this specimen denotes: CD45RO+ enriched T cells. These receptor sequences come from a woman younger than 35 in good health.

This clonotype was observed a handful of times. This chain joins TRBV20-1 and TRBJ2-5, with TRBD2 matching over 8 bases. Losses at the gene ends were 6 bases for V and 2 bases for J; bases not matched to a gene: 11. The length of the CDR3 is 15 residues. CDR1 is DFQATT and CDR2 is SNEGSKA in the germline V gene (reference sequence). The CDR3 DNA is TGCAGTGCCGACGCTCGGACTAGCACTCAAGAGACCCAGTACTTC. Amino acid sequence: CSADARTSTQETQYF.

This clonotype was found many times. The chain links TRBV25-1 to TRBJ1-2; D unresolved. V lost 2 bases to trimming and J lost 3 bases, with 1 base between them. This CDR3 is 11 amino acids long. Per the germline V gene, CDR1 is MGHDK and CDR2 is SYGVNS. The CDR3 DNA sequence: TGTGCCAGCAGTGAAGACTATGGCTACACCTTC. Translating gives CASSEDYGYTF.

This clonotype showed up many times. This chain links TRBV6-1 with TRBJ1-4; perhaps TRBD1 as D (5 bases). V lost 1 base and J lost 5, with 8 bases in between. CDR1 is MNHNS, CDR2 SASEGT, per germline. The CDR3 loop spans 14 amino acids. The CDR3 protein is CASSEGGGNEKLFF. CDR3 DNA: TGTGCCAGCAGTGAAGGCGGGGGAAATGAAAAACTGTTTTTT.

This clonotype was picked up a small number of times. This sequence joins TRBV7-3 and TRBJ2-1; 8 nucleotides agree with TRBD2. This CDR3 comprises 15 residues. V shed 5 bases and J 0 bases; nucleotides not matched to a gene: 3. Germline V lookup: CDR1 SGHTA, CDR2 FQGTGA. The CDR3 region is CASSREGSSYNEQFF. The CDR3 nucleotides read TGTGCCAGCAGCCGGGAGGGTAGCTCCTACAATGAGCAGTTCTTC.

The gene calls are TRBV25-1 and TRBJ2-3; D not resolved. Germline assignment: CDR1 MGHDK and CDR2 SYGVNS. This CDR3 has 15 residues. V gave up 3 bases and J gave up 0 bases, with 10 bases separating them. The chain's CDR3 is CASSDAGSSTDTQYF. The CDR3 region has the DNA TGTGCCAGCAGTGACGCTGGATCTAGCACAGATACGCAGTATTTT.

This clonotype was seen repeatedly, ten times or more. This rearrangement joins TRBV6-1 to TRBJ1-2; D ambiguous. Germline V gene data show CDR1 as MNHNS and CDR2 as SASEGT. The CDR3 consists of 14 residues. Trimming removed 6 bases at V and 2 bases at J, with 13 bases between. CDR3 sequence (DNA): TGTGCCAGCAGGCGAGACTTGGGGAACTATGGCTACACCTTC. Protein: CASRRDLGNYGYTF.

In its sample, this clonotype was seen many times. The rearrangement uses TRBV2 and TRBJ2-5; D perhaps matches TRBD2 (5 bases). The CDR3 has 12 amino acids. From germline, CDR1 is SNHLY and CDR2 FYNNEI. The V end was cut by 8 bases, the J end by 5 bases, with 12 bases between. Here the CDR3 DNA reads TGTGCCAGCGCCCGGGGAGTGGAGACCCAGTACTTC. Translation: CASARGVETQYF.

V is TRBV18 and J is TRBJ2-7, with D unclear. Germline V gene data show CDR1 as KGHSH and CDR2 as LQKENI. The CDR3 runs 16 residues. V was trimmed by 3 bases and J by 1 base, leaving 16 bases between them. CDR3 sequence: CASSPALYGRSYEQYF. In nucleotides, the CDR3 is TGTGCCAGCTCACCTGCGCTATACGGACGATCCTACGAGCAGTACTTC.

This clonotype was found many times. This sequence joins TRBV12-3 or TRBV12-4 and TRBJ1-2; 9 bases align to TRBD1. V was clipped by 5 bases and J by 2 bases; unmatched bases: 3. This CDR3 is built from 14 residues. The chain's CDR3 is CASSPGQGNYGYTF. CDR3 bases: TGTGCCAGCAGTCCCGGACAGGGGAACTATGGCTACACCTTC.

This clonotype was detected only a few times. The chain has TRBV3-1 and TRBJ1-4, with a tentative D call TRBD1 (5 bases). The germline gives CDR1 LGHDT, CDR2 YNNKEL (reference sequence). V was shortened by 1 base and J by 5 bases, with 8 bases between the two germline ends. The CDR3 has 14 residues. Here the CDR3 DNA reads TGTGCCAGCAGCCAAGGGGGCTCGAATGAAAAACTGTTTTTT. Protein sequence: CASSQGGSNEKLFF.

The rearrangement uses TRBV20-1 and TRBJ2-1; TRBD2 matches at 9 bases. Germline V lookup: CDR1 DFQATT, CDR2 SNEGSKA (reference sequence). V was pared by 3 bases and J by 4 bases, with 16 bases of the junction left unmatched. The CDR3 spans 18 residues. The CDR3 nucleotides read TGCAGTGCTAGTTTAGACCCTAGCGGGGTTATCTCTTACAATGAGCAGTTCTTC. Protein sequence: CSASLDPSGVISYNEQFF.

The chain carries TRBV27 and TRBJ2-1; unclear D gene. The CDR3 runs 17 residues. Germline V lookup: CDR1 MNHEY, CDR2 SMNVEV (reference sequence). The V and J ends lost 5 bases and 0 bases respectively, with 17 bases between them. CDR3 loop: CASSPDLGRSSYNEQFF. The CDR3 region has the DNA TGTGCCAGCAGTCCTGACCTCGGACGAAGCTCCTACAATGAGCAGTTCTTC.

This clonotype is labeled as medium-sized. The gene calls are TRBV29-1 and TRBJ2-4; D unresolved. V lost 3 bases to trimming and J lost 13 bases, with 16 bases between them. The CDR3 runs to 12 residues. Germline CDR1 and CDR2: SQVTM and ANQGSEA. The CDR3: CSVEIMSGPQYF. For the CDR3, the DNA is TGCAGCGTTGAGATCATGTCCGGGCCCCAGTACTTC.

Many counts were recorded for this clonotype. V is TRBV12-3 or TRBV12-4 and J is TRBJ2-7; D remains unclear. Deletions cut 3 bases from V and 2 bases from J, with 8 bases between. This CDR3 region has 13 residues. CDR3 coding DNA: TGTGCCAGCAGTTTGGCTCAGACCTACGAGCAGTACTTC. Its protein is CASSLAQTYEQYF.

This clonotype has a handful of counts. The chain has TRBV28 and TRBJ1-2; unclear D gene. V shed 6 bases and J shed 8 bases, with 13 bases lying between them. The CDR3 length is 12 residues. CDR1 and CDR2 (germline): MDHEN, SYDVKM. The CDR3 here is CASRLRGLGYTF. The CDR3 DNA sequence: TGTGCCAGCAGATTAAGAGGTTTAGGCTACACCTTC.

This clonotype showed up many times. The J gene is TRBJ1-2, the V gene TRBV5-1, with unresolved D. Trimming shortened V by 1 base and J by 0 bases, and 10 bases separated the two germline ends. Germline V gene data show CDR1 as SGHRS and CDR2 as YFSETQ. The CDR3 spans 15 residues. The CDR3 DNA sequence: TGCGCCAGCAGCTTGTATGAGGCCACTAACTATGGCTACACCTTC. Protein sequence: CASSLYEATNYGYTF. Looking up the rest from reference TRBV5-1 and TRBJ1-2 gives the full variable domain: KAGVTQTPRYLIKTRGQQVTLSCSPISGHRSVSWYQQTPGQGLQFLFEYFSETQRNKGNFPGRFSGRQFSNSRSEMNVSTLELGDSALYLCASSLYEATNYGYTFGSGTRLTVV.

The V call is TRBV18, the J call TRBJ2-3; TRBD2 matches at 9 bases. Germline CDR1 KGHSH, CDR2 LQKENI. With 0 bases clipped from V and 1 base from J, the junction kept 2 bases outside the gene matches. CDR3 length: 16 residues. As DNA, the CDR3 is TGTGCCAGCTCACCACCGCGGGGGGGCGGCACAGATACGCAGTATTTT. This encodes CASSPPRGGGTDTQYF.

This CDR3 reads CSPLGGYTF. The CDR3 region has the DNA TGCAGTCCGCTAGGGGGCTACACCTTC. This sequence joins TRBV20-1 and TRBJ1-2; D call uncertain. The V end was cut by 8 bases, the J end by 8 bases, with 9 bases between. From germline, CDR1 is DFQATT and CDR2 SNEGSKA (reference sequence). The CDR3 is 9 amino acids.

This clonotype was detected a few times. CDR3 sequence: CARRTGGADTQYF. CDR3 nucleotides: TGTGCCAGAAGGACAGGAGGGGCAGATACGCAGTATTTT. V and J are TRBV5-3 and TRBJ2-3; D may match TRBD1 or TRBD2 (6 bases each). TRBV5-3 is labeled an ORF, and its function is uncertain. The CDR3 consists of 13 residues. V was trimmed by 5 bases and J by 4 bases, leaving 11 bases between them.

This clonotype was recorded many times. The chain is built from TRBV12-3 or TRBV12-4 and TRBJ2-2; D is unclear. The CDR3 is 12 residues long. V was trimmed by 2 bases and J by 8 bases, leaving 6 bases between them. The CDR3 coding sequence is TGTGCCAGCAGTTTATCCGTAGGGGAGCTGTTTTTT. Translated, it gives CASSLSVGELFF.

CDR3 amino acids: CASSLATSGGVLFF. DNA of the CDR3: TGTGCCAGCAGCTTAGCTACCTCAGGGGGGGTACTGTTCTTC. The chain joins TRBV5-5 to TRBJ2-1; D is tentatively TRBD1 or TRBD2 (7 bases each). Germline CDR1 is SGHKS and CDR2 is YYEKEE (reference sequence). Trimming removed 2 bases at V and 15 bases at J, with 21 bases between. The CDR3 sequence is 14 residues long. Based on the CDR3 plus reference TRBV5-5 and TRBJ2-1, the full variable domain is DAGVTQSPTHLIKTRGQQVTLRCSPISGHKSVSWYQQVLGQGPQFIFQYYEKEERGRGNFPDRFSARQFPNYSSELNVNALLLGDSALYLCASSLATSGGVLFFGPGTRLTVL.

The V and J genes are TRBV6-4 and TRBJ2-2; 7 bases are a match to TRBD1. The CDR3 is 14 residues long. V shed 5 bases, J shed 8 bases, and the junction held 8 bases outside the gene matches. CDR1 is MRHNA, CDR2 SNTAGT, per germline. In DNA, the CDR3 is TGTGCCAGCAGTCGGACAGGAGCTTCGGGGGAGCTGTTTTTT. It is translated as CASSRTGASGELFF.

This clonotype was seen many times. V is TRBV5-1 and J is TRBJ2-3; D possibly corresponds to TRBD2 (6 bases). Germline V gene lookup returns CDR1 SGHRS and CDR2 YFSETQ. V lost 0 bases and J lost 5, with 10 bases in between. The CDR3 is 14 residues long. The CDR3 DNA reads TGCGCCAGCAGCTTGGCCATCGGGGGAGATACGCAGTATTTT. Its protein product is CASSLAIGGDTQYF.

The chain combines TRBV27 with TRBJ2-1; 10 bases are shared with TRBD1. The CDR3 covers 14 residues. CDR1 and CDR2 from the germline V gene are MNHEY and SMNVEV (reference sequence). Losses at the gene ends were 7 bases for V and 7 bases for J; bases not matched to a gene: 7. The CDR3 sequence: CASNRDRGGNEQFF. CDR3 in DNA: TGTGCCAGCAACAGGGACAGGGGTGGAAATGAGCAGTTCTTC.

This clonotype appeared a few times. The V gene is TRBV12-3 or TRBV12-4, the J gene TRBJ2-3, with D uncertain. The CDR3 is made up of 17 amino acids. The V gene lost 4 bases and the J gene lost 5 bases, with 22 bases spanning the gap. The CDR3 spells CASSSLFASTSRDTQYF. CDR3 DNA sequence: TGTGCCAGCAGTTCCTTATTTGCGAGCACCTCGAGAGATACGCAGTATTTT.